Listed below are T cell receptor beta chains from one sample, sequenced in a study of cytomegalovirus exposure and HLA in healthy donors. Sequencing was performed with immunoSEQ multiplex PCR; in TCRdb, only in-frame clones are kept and a portion is missing. The table lists 150,000 to 200,000 clones, approximately 80% of them singletons. The sample taken for sequencing was PBMCs. The receptor source for this set is a woman younger than 30 in good health and CMV-seronegative. Each CDR3 is given with its conserved first and last residue. The D gene is left open where the match is weak. Clone size, where shown, is once, few, many, or a class for clones that have expanded.

D	size	V	J	CDR3	DNA
TRBD2	NA	TRBV4-1	TRBJ2-1	CASSRDLAGGNWDEQFF	TGCGCCAGCAGCCGAGATTTAGCGGGGGGCAATTGGGATGAGCAGTTCTTC
TRBD1	NA	TRBV6-6	TRBJ1-2	CASSSGQGYGYTF	TGTGCCAGCAGTTCGGGACAGGGCTATGGCTACACCTTC
TRBD1	NA	TRBV7-8	TRBJ2-1	CASSWYRDRNHNEQFF	TGTGCCAGCAGCTGGTACCGGGACAGGAACCACAATGAGCAGTTCTTC
TRBD2	NA	TRBV6-1	TRBJ2-1	CASSEAIAGGQGNEQFF	TGTGCCAGCAGTGAAGCGATAGCGGGGGGGCAGGGCAATGAGCAGTTCTTC
TRBD2	NA	TRBV9	TRBJ2-1	CASSAGTSGGNEQFF	TGTGCCAGCAGCGCCGGGACTAGCGGGGGCAATGAGCAGTTCTTC
TRBD1	NA	TRBV29-1	TRBJ1-2	CSVVGGAYGYTF	TGCAGCGTTGTAGGGGGCGCCTATGGCTACACCTTC
NA	NA	TRBV5-8	TRBJ2-1	CASSRNGQLMNNEQFF	TGTGCCAGCAGCCGAAACGGACAGTTGATGAACAATGAGCAGTTCTTC
NA	NA	TRBV19	TRBJ2-2	CASSSPGTGELFF	TGTGCCAGTAGTTCCCCGGGAACCGGGGAGCTGTTTTTT
TRBD1	NA	TRBV6-1	TRBJ1-1	CASSDRTGSTEAFF	TGTGCCAGCAGTGACCGGACAGGGAGCACTGAAGCTTTCTTT
NA	NA	TRBV6-5	TRBJ2-2	CASSYSSGPNTGELFF	TGTGCCAGCAGTTACTCGAGTGGGCCGAACACCGGGGAGCTGTTTTTT
TRBD1	NA	TRBV7-8	TRBJ2-4	CASSSLQGVVPKNIQYF	TGTGCCAGCAGCTCATTACAGGGGGTAGTCCCCAAAAACATTCAGTACTTC
NA	NA	TRBV27	TRBJ1-1	CASSSQGLGTEAFF	TGTGCCAGCAGTTCTCAGGGGTTGGGCACTGAAGCTTTCTTT
NA	NA	TRBV30	TRBJ1-2	CAWTGQVYGYTF	TGTGCCTGGACGGGACAAGTCTATGGCTACACCTTC
TRBD2	NA	TRBV28	TRBJ2-7	CASSFSGGYEQYF	TGTGCCAGCAGTTTTAGCGGGGGTTACGAGCAGTACTTC
NA	few	TRBV2	TRBJ1-1	CASSDGLGVNTEAFF	TGTGCCAGCAGTGACGGTTTAGGGGTGAACACTGAAGCTTTCTTT
NA	NA	TRBV6-5	TRBJ1-1	CASSYEGRGRFREAFF	TGTGCCAGCAGTTACGAAGGGCGGGGGCGTTTTAGAGAAGCTTTCTTT
TRBD1	once	TRBV12-5	TRBJ2-7	CASGLVLGQGAHEQYF	TGTGCTAGTGGTTTGGTATTAGGACAGGGGGCCCACGAGCAGTACTTC
NA	NA	TRBV7-9	TRBJ1-6	CASSLGDSSYNSPLHF	TGTGCCAGCAGCTTAGGTGACAGCTCCTATAATTCACCCCTCCACTTT
NA	NA	TRBV10-1	TRBJ1-4	CASSEVGEKLFF	TGCGCCAGCAGTGAAGTGGGCGAAAAACTGTTTTTT
NA	NA	TRBV5-4	TRBJ2-3	CASSLKGGPNTQYF	TGTGCCAGCAGCTTGAAAGGGGGACCAAATACGCAGTATTTT
NA	NA	TRBV6-6	TRBJ1-4	CASRTGSDEKLFF	TGTGCCAGCAGGACCGGGTCCGATGAAAAACTGTTTTTT
TRBD1	once	TRBV6-1	TRBJ2-3	CASSDPYRGDTQYF	TGTGCCAGCAGTGATCCATACAGGGGGGATACGCAGTATTTT
NA	NA	TRBV27	TRBJ1-2	CASSPLGSRAAYGYTF	TGTGCCAGCAGTCCATTGGGTAGCAGGGCGGCGTATGGCTACACCTTC
NA	NA	TRBV10-3	TRBJ1-1	CATRTPNTEAFF	TGTGCCACAAGGACACCGAACACTGAAGCTTTCTTT
TRBD1	NA	TRBV7-6	TRBJ1-5	CASSRRTGEQPQHF	TGTGCCAGCAGCCGACGAACAGGGGAGCAGCCCCAGCATTTT
TRBD2	NA	TRBV5-1	TRBJ2-5	CASSQGLAGEHVGQETQYF	TGCGCCAGCAGCCAGGGACTAGCGGGGGAGCATGTGGGCCAAGAGACCCAGTACTTC
NA	NA	TRBV7-8	TRBJ1-1	CASSRREGDTEAFF	TGTGCCAGCAGCCGTAGGGAAGGGGACACTGAAGCTTTCTTT
TRBD2	NA	TRBV5-8	TRBJ2-2	CASSKKGPLAGAATGELFF	TGTGCCAGCAGCAAGAAGGGCCCACTAGCGGGGGCCGCCACCGGGGAGCTGTTTTTT
TRBD1	NA	TRBV6-1	TRBJ2-7	CASSPGQGNYEQYF	TGTGCCAGCAGCCCCGGACAGGGGAACTACGAGCAGTACTTC
TRBD2	once	TRBV13	TRBJ2-5	CASSDPSGGETQYF	TGTGCCAGCAGCGACCCCTCGGGAGGGGAGACCCAGTACTTC
TRBD1	NA	TRBV14	TRBJ2-3	CASSQDYAGTGPTDTQYF	TGTGCCAGCAGCCAAGACTACGCCGGGACAGGGCCTACAGATACGCAGTATTTT
TRBD1	NA	TRBV29-1	TRBJ2-7	CSAHRDRGCEQYF	TGCAGCGCCCACCGGGACAGGGGCTGCGAGCAGTACTTC
TRBD1	NA	TRBV30	TRBJ2-7	CAWREQGASYEQYF	TGTGCCTGGAGGGAACAGGGGGCTTCCTACGAGCAGTACTTC
TRBD1	few	TRBV7-8	TRBJ1-1	CASSPGTGLSGNTEAFF	TGTGCCAGCAGCCCAGGGACAGGGCTTTCGGGGAACACTGAAGCTTTCTTT
NA	NA	TRBV7-7	TRBJ2-5	CASSLGGGGETQYF	TGTGCTAGCAGCTTGGGGGGCGGGGGAGAGACCCAGTACTTC
NA	NA	TRBV6-7	TRBJ1-3	CASSYSNLSHGHLISSGNTIYF	TGTGCCAGCAGTTACTCAAATTTGTCACATGGGCACCTTATCAGCTCTGGAAACACCATATATTTT
TRBD2	once	TRBV6-5	TRBJ2-3	CASSGSGGYTQYF	TGTGCCAGCAGCGGTAGCGGGGGCTATACGCAGTATTTT
TRBD1	NA	TRBV6-1	TRBJ1-6	CASDRDREYNSPLHF	TGTGCCAGCGACCGGGACAGGGAATATAATTCACCCCTCCACTTT
TRBD1	NA	TRBV7-9	TRBJ1-1	CASHLEGATEAFF	TGTGCCAGCCATTTGGAGGGGGCCACTGAAGCTTTCTTT
NA	NA	TRBV12-5	TRBJ1-5	CASGGTEYSNQPQHF	TGTGCTAGTGGAGGCACAGAGTATAGCAATCAGCCCCAGCATTTT
TRBD2	NA	TRBV5-4	TRBJ2-5	CASSSLAGEETQYF	TGTGCCAGCAGCTCACTAGCGGGGGAAGAGACCCAGTACTTC